This TCR beta chain stems from a study of blood T cell repertoires in COVID-19. The CDR3 totals 14 residues. Germline V gene lookup returns CDR1 SGDLS and CDR2 YYNGEE. V was pared by 4 bases and J by 7 bases, with 17 bases between. The protocol was immunoSEQ multiplex PCR, while the TCRdb copy is restricted to in-frame clones and leaves out a portion. Here the sample spans hundreds of thousands of clones, roughly nine tenths being singletons. Each recovered donor of Cohort 3 presented with two negative PCRs, clearance, or symptom resolution. V usage is TRBV9 and J usage is TRBJ1-1; D ambiguous. This clonotype originated in a man in his late teens or twenties who had recovered from COVID-19. The sample consisted of PBMCs or T cells enriched from blood (not recorded which). CDR3: CASSPQTSGFEAFF. In nucleotides, the CDR3 is TGTGCCAGCAGCCCTCAAACGAGCGGCTTTGAAGCTTTCTTT. The variable domain in full, with the rest retrieved from reference TRBV9 and TRBJ1-1, is DSGVTQTPKHLITATGQRVTLRCSPRSGDLSVYWYQQSLDQGLQFLIQYYNGEERAKGNILERFSAQQFPDLHSELNLSSLELGDSALYFCASSPQTSGFEAFFGQGTRLTVV.